The next 26 T cell receptor beta chains were all read from a single sample in a study of cytomegalovirus exposure and HLA in healthy donors. Some clones are missing from TCRdb's copy, which holds only in-frame ones; the method was immunoSEQ multiplex PCR. Here the sample spans approximately 150,000 clones, around four fifths being singletons. Sequencing was performed on PBMCs. Receptors were obtained from a man aged 25-40 years in good health and CMV-seropositive.

This clone has more than one count but fewer than ten. The chain uses TRBV27 and TRBJ2-7; D possibly corresponds to TRBD1 (6 bases). The V gene's germline CDR1 is MNHEY and CDR2 SMNVEV (reference sequence). CDR3 length: 12 residues. V lost 9 bases and J 2 bases, leaving 11 bases between the germline ends. The CDR3 DNA follows: TGTGCCAGTTCCGGGACAACCTACGAGCAGTACTTC. Translation: CASSGTTYEQYF.

The DNA of the CDR3 is TGTGCCATCAGATCAACAGGATTCAACTATGGCTACACCTTC. This encodes CAIRSTGFNYGYTF. V gene TRBV10-3 combines with J gene TRBJ1-2, with TRBD1 as a possible D gene (5 bases). V gave up 6 bases and J gave up 2 bases, with 13 bases separating them. Germline V gene sequence: CDR1 ENHRY, CDR2 SYGVKD. CDR3 length: 14 amino acids.

The chain links TRBV7-8 to TRBJ1-2; 7 bases map to TRBD1. The CDR3 has 16 amino acids. Germline values: CDR1 SGHVS, CDR2 FQNEAQ. Trimming at V came to 1 base and at J to 2 bases, leaving 7 bases not matched to a gene. The CDR3: CASSLGGTVKNYGYTF. CDR3 in DNA: TGTGCCAGCAGCTTAGGAGGGACAGTAAAGAACTATGGCTACACCTTC.

This clone was seen a single time. This chain uses TRBV4-3 with TRBJ2-7, with D perhaps matching TRBD1 (5 bases). The germline gives CDR1 LGHNA, CDR2 YSLEER. Trimming stripped 0 bases from V and 2 bases from J, with 8 bases between. The CDR3 has 14 residues. The CDR3 spells CASSQDRTTYEQYF. In DNA, the CDR3 is TGCGCCAGCAGCCAAGATAGGACAACCTACGAGCAGTACTTC.

The chain links TRBV19 to TRBJ1-2; D gene uncertain. CDR3 size: 13 residues. The V and J ends lost 7 bases and 4 bases respectively, with 13 bases between them. Germline V gene data show CDR1 as LNHDA and CDR2 as SQIVND (reference sequence). CDR3 residues: CASTPGGSYGYTF. As DNA, the CDR3 is TGTGCCAGTACCCCGGGCGGGAGCTATGGCTACACCTTC.

This clone was recorded only once. The V and J genes are TRBV9 and TRBJ2-3; D remains ambiguous. CDR3 size: 11 residues. Germline V lookup: CDR1 SGDLS, CDR2 YYNGEE. Trimming pared 0 bases from V and 11 bases from J, leaving 7 bases between. For the CDR3, the DNA is TGTGCCAGCAGCGTAGAGAGAGAGCAGTATTTT. Protein sequence: CASSVEREQYF.

This clone was observed once. The rearrangement joins TRBV7-2 to TRBJ1-5; the D is unclear. V gave up 2 bases and J gave up 7 bases, with 9 bases separating them. The CDR3 runs 13 residues. Germline assignment: CDR1 SGHTA and CDR2 FQGNSA. The CDR3 spells CASSLIKEQPQHF. The CDR3, as DNA: TGTGCCAGCAGCTTAATCAAGGAGCAGCCCCAGCATTTT.

The chain uses TRBV2 and TRBJ2-5; 7 nucleotides match TRBD2. Per the germline V gene, CDR1 is SNHLY and CDR2 is FYNNEI. CDR3 length: 11 amino acids. V shed 11 bases, J shed 5 bases, and the junction held 5 bases outside the gene matches. CDR3 amino acids: CAAGVRETQYF. The CDR3 DNA sequence: TGTGCCGCGGGGGTACGGGAGACCCAGTACTTC.

V usage is TRBV29-1 and J usage is TRBJ2-2; 8 bases agree with TRBD2. CDR1 SQVTM and CDR2 ANQGSEA come from the germline V gene. There are 12 residues in the CDR3. The CDR3 bases are TGCAACGGGAGGGGGGTTAGCGGGGAGCTGTTTTTT. Translation: CNGRGVSGELFF.

The V and J genes are TRBV7-6 and TRBJ2-5; D uncertain. CDR1 is SGHVS, CDR2 FNYEAQ, per germline. V was pared by 5 bases and J by 0 bases, with 13 bases between. CDR3 size: 15 residues. The CDR3 nucleotides are TGTGCCAGCAGCCCTATCTACGGTAACCAAGAGACCCAGTACTTC. Translation: CASSPIYGNQETQYF.

This chain uses TRBV18 with TRBJ1-1; TRBD1 is a possible D gene (5 bases). V was clipped by 1 base and J by 8 bases, with 8 bases between them. The CDR3 loop spans 12 amino acids. CDR1 is KGHSH, CDR2 LQKENI, per germline. CDR3 coding DNA: TGTGCCAGCTCACCACTGCAGGGCGAAGCTTTCTTT. Its protein product is CASSPLQGEAFF.

The chain employs TRBV10-1 and TRBJ2-2, with D possibly TRBD1 on 5 matching bases. The CDR3 totals 14 residues. Germline V CDR1 and CDR2: WNHNN, SYGVQD (reference sequence). Between the trimmed V and J ends, which lost 8 bases and 7 bases, there was a span of 17 bases. The CDR3 spells CASGATTLVGELFF. The CDR3 DNA follows: TGCGCCAGCGGGGCTACCACCTTGGTCGGGGAGCTGTTTTTT.

The chain has TRBV15 and TRBJ1-1; D ambiguous. Germline V gives CDR1 LNHNV, CDR2 YYDKDF (reference sequence). This CDR3 is built from 15 residues. Trimming shortened V by 0 bases and J by 10 bases, and 18 bases separated the two germline ends. As DNA, the CDR3 is TGTGCCACCAGCAGAGATCGGAACCGGGGAATTCGAGCTTTCTTT. Translated, it gives CATSRDRNRGIRAFF.

V gene TRBV2 combines with J gene TRBJ2-5, with a possible D match to TRBD1 (5 bases). The CDR3 contains 13 residues. The germline CDR1 and CDR2 sequences are SNHLY and FYNNEI. V was cut by 4 bases and J by 2 bases, with 8 bases left in between. The CDR3 region is CASSGQRQETQYF. CDR3 sequence (DNA): TGTGCCAGCAGTGGACAGAGGCAAGAGACCCAGTACTTC.

This clone turned up a few times. V gene TRBV10-3 combines with J gene TRBJ2-3; TRBD2 agrees at 9 bases. V lost 6 bases to trimming and J lost 1 base; unmatched junction nucleotides: 5. Germline CDR1 is ENHRY and CDR2 is SYGVKD. The CDR3 has 15 residues. CDR3 nucleotides: TGTGCCATCAGCCGGGCGGGGGGGCGCACAGATACGCAGTATTTT. As protein: CAISRAGGRTDTQYF.

The chain joins TRBV2 to TRBJ2-7; D is possibly TRBD1 (5 bases). The CDR3 is 14 amino acids. V lost 4 bases, J lost 6 bases, and 16 bases lay in between. CDR1 SNHLY and CDR2 FYNNEI come from the germline V gene. The CDR3 DNA follows: TGTGCCAGCAGTGGGATCCAGGGCAAGGGCGAGCAGTACTTC. Protein sequence: CASSGIQGKGEQYF.

V and J are TRBV21-1 and TRBJ2-7; the D call in the table, TRBD1, was not verified against the DNA. TRBV21-1 is a pseudogene. The CDR3 sequence is 13 residues long. This CDR3 is CASRGTDYYEQYF. CDR3 bases: TGTGCCAGCAGGGGGACAGACTACTACGAGCAGTACTTC.

The chain has TRBV2 and TRBJ2-3, with TRBD2 matching over 13 bases. The germline V gene has CDR1 SNHLY and CDR2 FYNNEI. The J segment lost 0 bases and the V segment lost 3 bases, leaving 0 bases of the junction unmatched. CDR3 length: 16 amino acids. This chain's CDR3 is CASSEGLAGSTDTQYF. CDR3 DNA: TGTGCCAGCAGTGAGGGACTAGCGGGGAGCACAGATACGCAGTATTTT. The entire variable domain, with the rest obtained from reference TRBV2 and TRBJ2-3, is as follows: EPEVTQTPSHQVTQMGQEVILRCVPISNHLYFYWYRQILGQKVEFLVSFYNNEISEKSEIFDDQFSVERPDGSNFTLKIRSTKLEDSAMYFCASSEGLAGSTDTQYFGPGTRLTVL.

The rearrangement uses TRBV7-6 and TRBJ2-2, with 7 bases aligning to TRBD2. This CDR3 spans 16 amino acids. Germline V gene lookup returns CDR1 SGHVS and CDR2 FNYEAQ. The V segment lost 5 bases and the J segment 2 bases; nucleotides outside the gene matches: 8. CDR3 protein: CASSTRLAGNTGELFF. CDR3 nucleotides: TGTGCCAGCAGCACCCGCTTAGCGGGCAACACCGGGGAGCTGTTTTTT.

J is TRBJ2-1 and V is TRBV7-6; TRBD2 matches at 11 bases. Germline CDR1 is SGHVS and CDR2 is FNYEAQ. This CDR3 spans 15 amino acids. V was clipped by 5 bases and J by 2 bases; unmatched bases: 2. In DNA form, the CDR3 reads TGTGCCAGCAGCCATAGCGGGGGGGCCTACAATGAGCAGTTCTTC. Encoded protein: CASSHSGGAYNEQFF.

This chain connects TRBV6-1 to TRBJ1-2, with 7 bases matching TRBD1. CDR3 length: 13 residues. J was trimmed by 4 bases and V by 3 bases; bases with no gene match: 2. CDR1 is MNHNS, CDR2 SASEGT, per germline. Written as DNA, the CDR3 is TGTGCCAGCAGTGAGGACAGGATCTATGGCTACACCTTC. Its translation is CASSEDRIYGYTF.

The chain recombines TRBV27 with TRBJ2-7; D not resolved. The V and J ends lost 3 bases and 3 bases respectively, with 12 bases between them. The CDR3 is made up of 14 amino acids. CDR1 is MNHEY and CDR2 is SMNVEV in the germline V gene (reference sequence). CDR3: CASSFGSPDYEQYF. For the CDR3, the DNA is TGTGCCAGCAGTTTTGGCAGTCCCGACTACGAGCAGTACTTC.

This clone was picked up a small number of times. The rearrangement joins TRBV29-1 to TRBJ2-3, with D tentatively TRBD2 (5 bases). The germline V and J ends were trimmed by 7 bases and 6 bases, with 20 bases remaining between them. The germline CDR1 and CDR2 sequences are SQVTM and ANQGSEA. The length of the CDR3 is 14 residues. The CDR3 loop reads CSAEGGKGLDTQYF. Written as DNA, the CDR3 is TGCAGCGCCGAGGGTGGGAAGGGTTTGGATACGCAGTATTTT.

J is TRBJ2-7 and V is TRBV6-5; 9 bases match TRBD1. Germline V gene data show CDR1 as MNHEY and CDR2 as SVGAGI. This CDR3 region has 13 residues. Trimming cost V 5 bases and J 5 bases; bases outside gene matches: 4. The CDR3 nucleotides are TGTGCCAGCAGTCGGACAGGGGCGAACGAGCAGTACTTC. This sequence encodes CASSRTGANEQYF.

The rearrangement joins TRBV9 to TRBJ1-2; D may be TRBD1 (5 bases). CDR3 size: 16 residues. The germline V gene encodes CDR1 SGDLS and CDR2 YYNGEE. The V end was cut by 0 bases, the J end by 1 base, with 13 bases between. CDR3 DNA: TGTGCCAGCAGCGTAGGAGGGACGGGGGATAACTATGGCTACACCTTC. Its translation: CASSVGGTGDNYGYTF. The full variable domain, rest sourced from reference TRBV9 and TRBJ1-2, is DSGVTQTPKHLITATGQRVTLRCSPRSGDLSVYWYQQSLDQGLQFLIQYYNGEERAKGNILERFSAQQFPDLHSELNLSSLELGDSALYFCASSVGGTGDNYGYTFGSGTRLTVV.

V is TRBV14 and J is TRBJ2-1, with a weak D call TRBD1 (7 bases). Per germline, CDR1 SGHDN and CDR2 FVKESK. Trimming took 4 bases from V and 7 from J, leaving 14 bases between them. This CDR3 contains 14 residues. The CDR3 here is CASSRTNRGNEQFF. The DNA for the CDR3 is TGTGCCAGCAGCCGGACTAACAGGGGAAATGAGCAGTTCTTC.